Presented here are 4 T cell receptor beta chains from one specimen sequenced in a study of blood T cells in healthy people across ages. Using a J-beta primer mix together with a sample-barcoded 5' primer, a second PCR was run for roughly 7 to 11 cycles. One entry per CDR3 protein, called by TCRdb with MiXCR from the 5' RACE reads. Here the sample spans 1.5 million to 2 million distinct CDR3 sequences, 28% being singletons. Sequenced input: blood. Receptors originate from a woman under 40 in good health.

The chain links TRBV7-9 to TRBJ2-1; maybe TRBD1 (5 bases). The CDR3 consists of 15 residues. V lost 3 bases and J 9 bases, leaving 18 bases between the germline ends. The germline CDR1 and CDR2 sequences are SEHNR and FQNEAQ (reference sequence). DNA for the CDR3: TGTGCCAGCAGCTTCGGCGCTCGTACAGACAGTGAGCAGTTCTTC. Translating gives CASSFGARTDSEQFF.

This clonotype was observed at least ten times. The chain joins TRBV29-1 to TRBJ1-2; D is ambiguous. The ends were cut back, 4 bases at V and 4 bases at J, with 10 bases in the middle. Per germline, CDR1 SQVTM and CDR2 ANQGSEA. This CDR3 is 12 amino acids long. In nucleotides, the CDR3 is TGCAGCGTTGCGGATACAAGCTATGGCTACACCTTC. The encoded protein is CSVADTSYGYTF.

This clonotype was counted only a few times. The V and J genes are TRBV10-3 and TRBJ2-7, with D maybe TRBD1 (5 bases). Trimming left V 2 bases short and J 3 bases short, with 11 bases between. This CDR3 is built from 14 residues. Germline CDR1 ENHRY, CDR2 SYGVKD. Here the CDR3 DNA reads TGTGCCATCAGTGAGGCGGACACGAGCTACGAGCAGTACTTC. Translation gives CAISEADTSYEQYF.

The chain uses TRBV5-1 and TRBJ2-1; 8 nucleotides line up with TRBD1. The CDR3 is 14 amino acids. CDR1 and CDR2 from the germline V gene are SGHRS and YFSETQ. J gave up 10 bases and V 0 bases, and 6 bases lay outside the gene matches. CDR3 loop: CASSLGFGDREQFF. CDR3 sequence (DNA): TGCGCCAGCAGCTTGGGGTTTGGGGACAGGGAGCAGTTCTTC.